These 21 T cell receptor beta chains originate from one sample sequenced in a study of T cell responses to AZD1222 COVID-19 vaccine. Repertoires were generated with immunoSEQ multiplex PCR, while TCRdb's copy carries only in-frame clones and drops some. In the table there are 90,000 to 130,000 clones, about 87% of which are singletons. Sample: peripheral blood, taken on day 0 of AZD1222 vaccination. These receptors were taken from an adult in good health.

The genes are TRBV7-2 and TRBJ1-2; possible D gene TRBD1, 5 bases. Trimming took off 6 bases at V and 6 bases at J, with 14 bases between the two ends. Germline V CDR1 and CDR2: SGHTA, FQGNSA. The CDR3 is made up of 13 amino acids. The CDR3 nucleotides are TGTGCCAGCAGTAGGGGCCTAGGGGATGGCTACACCTTC. Amino acid sequence: CASSRGLGDGYTF.

The chain joins TRBV7-2 to TRBJ1-5, with D hard to call. This CDR3 spans 16 amino acids. The V gene lost 2 bases and the J gene lost 1 base, with 12 bases spanning the gap. Germline values: CDR1 SGHTA, CDR2 FQGNSA. Here the CDR3 reads CASSLIGSPSNQPQHF. CDR3 in DNA: TGTGCCAGCAGCTTAATTGGCTCGCCAAGCAATCAGCCCCAGCATTTT. Based on the CDR3 plus reference TRBV7-2 and TRBJ1-5, the full variable domain is GAGVSQSPSNKVTEKGKDVELRCDPISGHTALYWYRQSLGQGLEFLIYFQGNSAPDKSGLPSDRFSAERTGGSVSTLTIQRTQQEDSAVYLCASSLIGSPSNQPQHFGDGTRLSIL.

The chain recombines TRBV18 with TRBJ2-1; D is undetermined. The CDR3 is 14 residues long. Germline V gives CDR1 KGHSH, CDR2 LQKENI. The V end was cut by 4 bases, the J end by 7 bases, with 14 bases between. CDR3 in amino acids: CASSRPVLDNEQFF. The CDR3 bases are TGTGCCAGCTCACGTCCCGTACTTGATAATGAGCAGTTCTTC.

The genes are TRBV4-1 and TRBJ2-6; TRBD1 matches 7 bases. V lost 0 bases to trimming and J lost 4 bases; unmatched junction nucleotides: 3. The germline V gene encodes CDR1 MGHRA and CDR2 YSYEKL. The CDR3 has 16 amino acids. This chain's CDR3 is CASSQERGPGANVLTF. The DNA of the CDR3 is TGCGCCAGCAGCCAAGAAAGGGGGCCCGGGGCCAACGTCCTGACTTTC.

With respect to this clone: Other DNA sequences in the sample encode the same CDR3. The rearrangement uses TRBV5-1 and TRBJ1-1, with TRBD1 as a possible D gene (5 bases). The CDR3 totals 12 residues. Deletions cut 2 bases from V and 5 bases from J, with 7 bases between. Germline V gene data show CDR1 as SGHRS and CDR2 as YFSETQ. The CDR3: CASSFQGTEAFF. DNA for the CDR3: TGCGCCAGCAGCTTCCAGGGTACTGAAGCTTTCTTT.

The chain couples TRBV7-2 to TRBJ2-7; D uncertain. V lost 1 base and J 2 bases, leaving 9 bases between the germline ends. Germline CDR1 and CDR2: SGHTA and FQGNSA. The CDR3 totals 14 residues. For the CDR3, the DNA is TGTGCCAGCAGCTTAGTTAGGTTCACCTACGAGCAGTACTTC. This encodes CASSLVRFTYEQYF.

The chain links TRBV14 to TRBJ2-1; TRBD2 matches 11 bases. The junction had 5 bases not matched to a gene; V was cut back by 0 bases and J by 7 bases. CDR1 is SGHDN and CDR2 is FVKESK in the germline V gene. The CDR3 contains 16 residues. CDR3 in DNA: TGTGCCAGCAGCCAAGATCCCCGACTAGCGGGGAATGAGCAGTTCTTC. It translates to CASSQDPRLAGNEQFF.

The chain uses TRBV7-2 and TRBJ2-1; perhaps TRBD2 as D (6 bases). The CDR3 is 15 residues long. Germline loops: CDR1 SGHTA, CDR2 FQGNSA. V lost 2 bases and J lost 6, with 14 bases in between. CDR3 DNA: TGTGCCAGCAGCTTATTAGGCGGGATGAGCAATGAGCAGTTCTTC. Amino acid sequence: CASSLLGGMSNEQFF.

V is TRBV18 and J is TRBJ1-1; D gene ambiguous. Per the germline V gene, CDR1 is KGHSH and CDR2 is LQKENI. The CDR3 totals 16 residues. V gave up 6 bases and J gave up 0 bases, with 17 bases separating them. The CDR3 region has the DNA TGTGCCAGCTCCTTCGACTTGGCGGGGTTGAACACTGAAGCTTTCTTT. This codes for CASSFDLAGLNTEAFF.

This clone was seen once. The V call is TRBV5-4, the J call TRBJ1-2; a possible D gene is TRBD1 (6 bases). In germline, CDR1 is SGHNT, CDR2 YYREEE (reference sequence). Deletions cut 7 bases from V and 5 bases from J, with 12 bases between. The CDR3 loop spans 12 amino acids. Written as DNA, the CDR3 is TGTGCCAGCCAACAGGGTTCTTATGGCTACACCTTC. Its translation: CASQQGSYGYTF.

This clone was detected a few times. The chain uses TRBV27 and TRBJ2-1; perhaps TRBD2 as D (6 bases). The length of the CDR3 is 14 residues. Germline V gene data show CDR1 as MNHEY and CDR2 as SMNVEV (reference sequence). V lost 3 bases, J lost 1 base, and 7 bases lay in between. CDR3 amino acids: CASSFSGSYNEQFF. The DNA of the CDR3 is TGTGCCAGCAGTTTCAGCGGGTCCTACAATGAGCAGTTCTTC.

The genes are TRBV7-8 and TRBJ2-1, with 7 bases fitting TRBD1. V lost 6 bases to trimming and J lost 4 bases; unmatched junction nucleotides: 12. The CDR3 covers 16 residues. Germline V CDR1 and CDR2: SGHVS, FQNEAQ. The CDR3: CASRSDRDRQYNEQFF. The CDR3 DNA reads as TGTGCCAGCAGGTCAGACCGGGACAGACAATACAATGAGCAGTTCTTC.

CDR3 residues: CASSVTQSSYNEQFF. The CDR3 nucleotides read TGTGCCAGCAGCGTAACACAGAGCTCCTACAATGAGCAGTTCTTC. V gene TRBV6-5 combines with J gene TRBJ2-1; D is unclear. V was pared by 6 bases and J by 0 bases, with 12 bases between. The CDR3 runs 15 residues. CDR1 MNHEY and CDR2 SVGAGI come from the germline V gene.

This clone showed up just once. V and J are TRBV7-6 and TRBJ1-3; D is uncertain. The CDR3 totals 16 residues. V was clipped by 1 base and J by 0 bases, with 10 bases between them. Per germline, CDR1 SGHVS and CDR2 FNYEAQ. The CDR3 region is CASSLGAYVSGNTIYF. DNA for the CDR3: TGTGCCAGCAGCTTAGGTGCATACGTCTCTGGAAACACCATATATTTT.

The V and J genes are TRBV2 and TRBJ2-1, with TRBD1 matching over 10 bases. Germline V gene data show CDR1 as SNHLY and CDR2 as FYNNEI. The CDR3 loop spans 17 amino acids. The V gene end was trimmed by 4 bases and the J gene end by 8 bases; junction bases not matched to a gene: 14. The CDR3 reads CASSANMGQGIGYEQFF. The CDR3 DNA follows: TGTGCCAGCAGTGCAAATATGGGACAGGGGATCGGGTATGAGCAGTTCTTC.

The table lists this clone with a few counts. The V gene is TRBV3-1 (or the pseudogene TRBV3-2), the J gene TRBJ2-1, with 7 positions matching TRBD2. The CDR3 loop spans 16 amino acids. Germline V gene sequence: CDR1 LGHDT, CDR2 YNNKEL (reference sequence). J lost 8 bases, V lost 3 bases, and 13 bases had no gene match. The CDR3 coding sequence is TGTGCCAGCAGCCATAGTCCGGGCGGGAGTAGGGATGAGCAGTTCTTC. Translated: CASSHSPGGSRDEQFF.

This sequence joins TRBV5-1 and TRBJ2-7, with 9 bases identical to TRBD1. CDR1 is SGHRS and CDR2 is YFSETQ in the germline V gene. Losses at the gene ends were 4 bases for V and 3 bases for J; bases not matched to a gene: 8. The CDR3 has 15 residues. CDR3 bases: TGCGCCAGCAGCCACGGGACAGGGATCAACTACGAGCAGTACTTC. Translation gives CASSHGTGINYEQYF.

The chain links TRBV18 to TRBJ1-2, with TRBD1 identical over 7 bases. Germline loops: CDR1 KGHSH, CDR2 LQKENI. The CDR3 covers 16 residues. The V gene end was trimmed by 1 base and the J gene end by 10 bases; junction bases not matched to a gene: 15. DNA for the CDR3: TGTGCCAGCTCACCACGGGAGGGCCCGACAGGGCTTAACTACACCTTC. This codes for CASSPREGPTGLNYTF.

V and J are TRBV16 and TRBJ2-1; maybe TRBD2 (5 bases). The germline V gene encodes CDR1 KGHSY and CDR2 FQNENV. Between the trimmed V and J ends, which lost 1 base and 3 bases, there was a span of 19 bases. This CDR3 has 18 amino acids. CDR3 sequence reads: CASSQWILPGESYNEQFF. The DNA of the CDR3 is TGTGCCAGCAGCCAATGGATCCTACCCGGGGAGAGCTACAATGAGCAGTTCTTC.

The chain uses TRBV6-5 and TRBJ1-1; D possibly corresponds to TRBD1 (5 bases). The CDR3 has 13 amino acids. V gave up 7 bases and J gave up 7 bases, with 16 bases separating them. In germline, CDR1 is MNHEY, CDR2 SVGAGI. The CDR3 bases are TGTGCCAGCACCCCAGACAGAGGGAATGAAGCTTTCTTT. This codes for CASTPDRGNEAFF.

A single count supports this clone. The V call is TRBV19, the J call TRBJ1-2, with a tentative D call TRBD1 (5 bases). Germline loops: CDR1 LNHDA, CDR2 SQIVND (reference sequence). This CDR3 region has 13 residues. V was trimmed by 5 bases and J by 8 bases, leaving 15 bases between them. The CDR3 region is CASSGGAPMGYTF. CDR3 coding DNA: TGTGCCAGTAGTGGCGGGGCTCCTATGGGCTACACCTTC.